The 20 T cell receptor beta chains below were found in one sample sequenced in a study of beta chain features in type 1 diabetes. Reverse transcription of all isolated RNA meant that expressed TCRB transcripts were sequenced. Profiling relied on immunoSEQ multiplex PCR, and the TCRdb table lists in-frame clones only, not all of them. The sample has approximately 250,000 clones, 9.5% to 13% seen once; the top ten hold around 0.018%. General observations from the study: Researchers report that Type 1 diabetes patients had moderately but significantly shorter TCRB CDR3s across all four CD4+ subsets.

Antigens for these TCRs are unknown. Sequenced: naive CD4+ T cells from blood. Receptors were obtained from a man aged 25 to 40 with type 1 diabetes.

The chain carries TRBV2 and TRBJ2-3, with D maybe TRBD1 (6 bases). The CDR3 has 15 residues. The germline V and J ends were trimmed by 4 bases and 6 bases, with 17 bases remaining between them. Germline-derived CDR1 and CDR2 are SNHLY and FYNNEI. CDR3 bases: TGTGCCAGCAGTGGACAGCCACAGGGTCAGGATACGCAGTATTTT. Translating it yields CASSGQPQGQDTQYF.

V usage is TRBV7-9 and J usage is TRBJ2-7; 7 nucleotides match TRBD1. V gave up 5 bases and J gave up 6 bases; unmatched junction bases: 4. The germline CDR1 and CDR2 sequences are SEHNR and FQNEAQ (reference sequence). CDR3 length: 12 residues. The CDR3 bases are TGTGCCAGCAGCGACAGGGTTGGCGAGCAGTACTTC. Amino acids: CASSDRVGEQYF.

In its sample, this clone was seen a few times. Other DNA sequences from this sample encode an identical CDR3 as well. V and J are TRBV5-1 and TRBJ2-1; perhaps TRBD2 as D (5 bases). The germline V gene encodes CDR1 SGHRS and CDR2 YFSETQ. The germline V and J ends were trimmed by 4 bases and 0 bases, with 8 bases remaining between them. This CDR3 is built from 14 residues. Here the CDR3 reads CASSPGSSYNEQFF. The DNA for the CDR3 is TGCGCCAGCAGCCCGGGGAGCTCCTACAATGAGCAGTTCTTC. The whole variable domain, remainder taken from reference TRBV5-1 and TRBJ2-1, is KAGVTQTPRYLIKTRGQQVTLSCSPISGHRSVSWYQQTPGQGLQFLFEYFSETQRNKGNFPGRFSGRQFSNSRSEMNVSTLELGDSALYLCASSPGSSYNEQFFGPGTRLTVL.

This clone was seen a few times. The rearrangement joins TRBV4-2 to TRBJ2-1; D uncertain. V lost 4 bases, J lost 7 bases, and 23 bases lay in between. The V gene's germline CDR1 is LGHNA and CDR2 YNFKEQ. The CDR3 extends over 17 amino acids. The CDR3 spells CASSPHKATPVVNEQFF. As DNA, the CDR3 is TGTGCCAGCAGCCCTCATAAGGCGACTCCCGTGGTGAATGAGCAGTTCTTC.

In this sample, this clone turned up a few times. J is TRBJ2-3 and V is TRBV7-3; tentatively, D is TRBD2 (5 bases). Trimming took off 5 bases at V and 8 bases at J, with 14 bases between the two ends. Germline loops: CDR1 SGHTA, CDR2 FQGTGA. CDR3 length: 13 residues. CDR3 sequence: CASSKLPEATQYF. CDR3 coding DNA: TGTGCCAGCAGCAAGCTGCCGGAGGCTACGCAGTATTTT.

The chain joins TRBV2 to TRBJ2-2, with no clear D. Germline assignment: CDR1 SNHLY and CDR2 FYNNEI. The CDR3 length is 16 residues. V lost 0 bases and J 7 bases, leaving 15 bases between the germline ends. CDR3 sequence: CASSEALRSSSGELFF. CDR3 nucleotide sequence: TGTGCCAGCAGTGAAGCGCTTCGTAGTAGCAGCGGGGAGCTGTTTTTT.

This clone has only a few counts. The rearrangement joins TRBV2 to TRBJ2-1; the D gene is possibly TRBD2 (5 bases). This CDR3 is 13 amino acids long. Trimming cost V 9 bases and J 7 bases, with 16 bases left between them. Germline V lookup: CDR1 SNHLY, CDR2 FYNNEI. The CDR3 region has the DNA TGTGCCAGTTTAGCGTCCCGGGTTAATGAGCAGTTCTTC. Its translation is CASLASRVNEQFF.

V is TRBV6-5 and J is TRBJ1-5; no firm D call. Trimming removed 2 bases at V and 3 bases at J, with 8 bases between. The germline V gene encodes CDR1 MNHEY and CDR2 SVGAGI. The CDR3 is 14 amino acids. The CDR3 DNA sequence: TGTGCCAGCAGTTACGGTAGCACCAATCAGCCCCAGCATTTT. Protein: CASSYGSTNQPQHF.

This clone has a handful of counts. This chain uses TRBV29-1 with TRBJ1-3; D is uncertain. V lost 2 bases, J lost 0 bases, and 8 bases lay in between. In germline, CDR1 is SQVTM, CDR2 ANQGSEA. This CDR3 has 14 residues. CDR3 coding DNA: TGCAGCGTTGAAAGGAGCCTCTCTGGAAACACCATATATTTT. Amino acids: CSVERSLSGNTIYF.

The V and J genes are TRBV18 and TRBJ1-3, with a possible D match to TRBD1 (6 bases). Between the trimmed V and J ends, which lost 6 bases and 2 bases, there was a span of 14 bases. The CDR3 has 15 amino acids. CDR1 and CDR2 from the germline V gene are KGHSH and LQKENI. The CDR3: CASSYLTGPGNTIYF. The CDR3 DNA follows: TGTGCCAGCTCGTACTTAACAGGGCCTGGAAACACCATATATTTT.

The V gene is TRBV27, the J gene TRBJ2-7, with unresolved D. There are 14 residues in the CDR3. Germline V gene data show CDR1 as MNHEY and CDR2 as SMNVEV (reference sequence). The germline V and J ends were trimmed by 1 base and 3 bases, with 10 bases remaining between them. The CDR3 here is CASSLWVRSYEQYF. DNA of the CDR3: TGTGCCAGCAGTTTATGGGTTCGGAGCTACGAGCAGTACTTC.

The CDR3 spells CASSEGGAYNSPLHF. The DNA of the CDR3 is TGTGCCAGCAGTGAAGGGGGGGCCTATAATTCACCCCTCCACTTT. This chain connects TRBV25-1 to TRBJ1-6; a possible D gene is TRBD1 (5 bases). The CDR3 runs 15 residues. Germline lookup yields CDR1 MGHDK and CDR2 SYGVNS. Trimming took 2 bases from V and 2 from J, leaving 7 bases between them.

This clone showed up just a few times. The chain links TRBV19 to TRBJ2-3, with D possibly being TRBD2 (5 bases). The CDR3 extends over 11 amino acids. CDR1 is LNHDA and CDR2 is SQIVND in the germline V gene (reference sequence). Between the trimmed V and J ends, which lost 6 bases and 10 bases, there was a span of 11 bases. The CDR3 is CASRSGEAQYF. The CDR3 coding sequence is TGTGCCAGTAGATCCGGGGAAGCGCAGTATTTT.

The chain couples TRBV5-6 to TRBJ1-1, with 10 bases matching TRBD1. Germline V gene lookup returns CDR1 SGHDT and CDR2 YYEEEE. Trimming cost V 5 bases and J 6 bases; bases outside gene matches: 7. The CDR3 spans 14 residues. CDR3 protein: CASRRTGTGAEAFF. The DNA for the CDR3 is TGTGCCAGCAGACGGACCGGGACAGGGGCTGAAGCTTTCTTT. The full variable domain, completed using reference TRBV5-6 and TRBJ1-1, is DAGVTQSPTHLIKTRGQQVTLRCSPKSGHDTVSWYQQALGQGPQFIFQYYEEEERQRGNFPDRFSGHQFPNYSSELNVNALLLGDSALYLCASRRTGTGAEAFFGQGTRLTVV.

This clone has more than one count but fewer than ten. The chain employs TRBV29-1 and TRBJ2-5; maybe TRBD1 (6 bases). The germline V gene encodes CDR1 SQVTM and CDR2 ANQGSEA. V gave up 3 bases and J gave up 5 bases, with 16 bases separating them. The CDR3 is 14 residues long. DNA for the CDR3: TGCAGCGTTGATGTCAGGGGATACTATGAGACCCAGTACTTC. Its protein product is CSVDVRGYYETQYF.

This clone was seen a handful of times. J is TRBJ1-1 and V is TRBV7-2; 7 positions agree with TRBD1. After removal of 2 bases from V and 1 base from J, the junction contained 10 bases not matched to a gene. Germline V gives CDR1 SGHTA, CDR2 FQGNSA. This CDR3 region has 17 residues. In nucleotides, the CDR3 is TGTGCCAGCAGCTTATTGGGACAGCGCCACGCGAACACTGAAGCTTTCTTT. Protein sequence: CASSLLGQRHANTEAFF. The variable domain in full, completed from reference TRBV7-2 and TRBJ1-1, reads GAGVSQSPSNKVTEKGKDVELRCDPISGHTALYWYRQSLGQGLEFLIYFQGNSAPDKSGLPSDRFSAERTGGSVSTLTIQRTQQEDSAVYLCASSLLGQRHANTEAFFGQGTRLTVV.

V usage is TRBV4-3 and J usage is TRBJ2-7, with TRBD2 matching 15 bases. V dropped 2 bases and J dropped 5; count of bases not matched to a gene: 4. Germline lookup yields CDR1 LGHNA and CDR2 YSLEER. This CDR3 contains 16 residues. The CDR3 is CASSQSGLAGGHEQYF. In nucleotides, the CDR3 is TGCGCCAGCAGCCAATCCGGACTAGCGGGGGGGCACGAGCAGTACTTC.

V usage is TRBV30 and J usage is TRBJ2-7, with TRBD1 as a possible D gene (5 bases). CDR1 and CDR2 from the germline V gene are GTSNPN and SVGIG (reference sequence). CDR3 length: 15 residues. V was pared by 5 bases and J by 5 bases, with 22 bases between. The CDR3 protein is CAWATVQGYRNEQYF. In DNA form, the CDR3 reads TGTGCCTGGGCGACTGTTCAGGGCTATAGGAACGAGCAGTACTTC. The whole variable domain, filled in from reference TRBV30 and TRBJ2-7, reads SQTIHQWPATLVQPVGSPLSLECTVEGTSNPNLYWYRQAAGRGLQLLFYSVGIGQISSEVPQNLSASRPQDRQFILSSKKLLLSDSGFYLCAWATVQGYRNEQYFGPGTRLTVT.

V gene TRBV4-2 combines with J gene TRBJ2-7; 7 nucleotides match TRBD2. The CDR3 runs to 16 residues. The trim removed 1 base at V and 0 bases at J, leaving 6 bases unmatched. In germline, CDR1 is LGHNA, CDR2 YNFKEQ. The CDR3: CASSQGHAGVSYEQYF. The CDR3 nucleotides are TGTGCCAGCAGCCAAGGTCACGCGGGGGTCTCCTACGAGCAGTACTTC.

CDR3 sequence: CASSVLRRNTEAFF. CDR3 nucleotide sequence: TGTGCCAGCAGTGTCCTCAGGCGCAACACTGAAGCTTTCTTT. The chain uses TRBV6-1 and TRBJ1-1; D gene uncertain. Germline V gives CDR1 MNHNS, CDR2 SASEGT. V gave up 4 bases and J gave up 2 bases, with 11 bases separating them. This CDR3 is 14 amino acids long.